These T cell receptor beta chains were read from a single sample in a study of T-cell reconstitution after alpha-beta-depleted transplantation in children. Each CDR3 protein gets one entry after TCRdb re-called the PCR reads with MiXCR. The sample consists of 750,000 to 950,000 distinct CDR3 sequences, 15% to 20% of them appearing once. Here the sequenced sample was PBMCs, mostly from graft donor cells, taken 360 days after TCRalphabeta/CD19-depleted stem cell transplant. These receptors were collected from a male patient under 18 who had a stem cell transplant for acute lymphoblastic leukemia, so the T cells may come from the graft donor. The conserved cysteine and the conserved F or W are not part of the CDR3 here. The D gene is left open where the match is weak.

d_gene	v_gene	CDR3aa
-	TRBV12-3/TRBV12-4	ASSFGREQLYT
-	TRBV5-1	ASSLQGDTIY
-	TRBV29-1	SVEGHSSTDTQY
-	TRBV28	ASSFRGGIETQY
TRBD1	TRBV27	ASTRTGPYNEQF
-	TRBV6-5	ASSYWVEDTGELF
TRBD2	TRBV20-1	SARGVSGLAGGPNTGELF
-	TRBV6-2/TRBV6-3	ASSYSWSIAYEQY
-	TRBV18	ASSPVDIQPQH
-	TRBV3-1	ASSQETSRYEQY
-	TRBV5-1	ASSLLGRSPSYEQY
TRBD2	TRBV7-9	ASSPPYRLAGETQY
TRBD2	TRBV20-1	SASPRRGGNTGELF
-	TRBV29-1	RVGGNTEAF
TRBD2	TRBV10-3	AISERPGAGGPKF
TRBD1	TRBV11-2	ASSPRTGVGGLF
-	TRBV11-1	ASSLGQGTLLLLGEQY
-	TRBV4-1	ASTPTGSYEQY
-	TRBV29-1	SVEVRVSDTQY
TRBD2	TRBV11-1	ASSRPLAGKRVLTDTQY
-	TRBV20-1	SAGGVGYGYT
-	TRBV5-1	ASVSQFTSGELF
-	TRBV5-1	ASSLSPVVYEQY
-	TRBV12-3/TRBV12-4	ASSLPQGSSEQY
-	TRBV5-1	ASNPVQGMTREQY
-	TRBV29-1	SVDRVNTEAF
-	TRBV5-1	ASSSAGVYEAKNIQY
-	TRBV5-1	ASSFPRLPGADTQY
-	TRBV29-1	SVEGNPGYNEQF
TRBD1	TRBV5-1	ASSSWTGETNYGYT
TRBD1	TRBV7-2	ASSTGTGGGNEQF
-	TRBV9	ASSALTVHT
TRBD2	TRBV9	ASSGRGLAGGDTQY
-	TRBV7-9	ASSFDSAYEQY
-	TRBV28	ASSLYAGNTIY
TRBD1	TRBV12-3/TRBV12-4	ASNDRDSSFEAF
-	TRBV5-6	ASSLNMHNEQF
TRBD1	TRBV29-1	SVAYRGTEAF
TRBD1	TRBV3-1	ASTLGGQGVTETQY
-	TRBV4-1	ASSQGRGHQETQY
-	TRBV6-2/TRBV6-3	ASSYRNDIYEQY
-	TRBV12-3/TRBV12-4	ASSLYPTGNTEAF
-	TRBV20-1	SAIRGNTEAF
TRBD2	TRBV12-3/TRBV12-4	ASSFLAGGPSEQY
-	TRBV5-1	ASSLDGGPYGYT
TRBD2	TRBV4-2	ASSQLGLARIETQY
-	TRBV20-1	SAREGETEAF
TRBD2	TRBV5-1	ASSLFPTSGRSQETQY
-	TRBV15	ATSRDWSRDEKLF